This T cell receptor beta chain appears in the sequencing data of a study of CD8 T cells in Susac syndrome. Random hexamers were used to reverse transcribe roughly 0.45 to 1 ug of RNA. MiXCR was run by TCRdb on the immunoSEQ multiplex PCR reads, yielding one entry per CDR3 protein. The data hold 250,000 to 300,000 distinct CDR3 sequences, with approximately 81% observed a single time. The CDR3 has 16 residues. V was pared by 1 base and J by 8 bases, with 10 bases of the junction left unmatched. Germline CDR1 is SGHAT and CDR2 is FQNNGV. This clonotype was obtained from a human donor with multiple sclerosis. The rearrangement uses TRBV11-2 and TRBJ2-1; TRBD2 matches at 8 bases. The material sequenced was CD8+ T cells from PBMCs. The CDR3 is CASSLVSSGSIDEQFF. The DNA for the CDR3 is TGTGCCAGCAGCTTAGTATCGAGCGGGAGTATCGATGAGCAGTTCTTC.